This passage covers 28 T cell receptor beta chains from one sample sequenced in a study of control samples from healthy donors and cancer patients. TCRdb's copy holds only in-frame clones and misses some; the assay was immunoSEQ multiplex PCR. The data contain about 80,000 clones, roughly 84% of them seen just once; the ten biggest clones take up 5% to 7%. Sequencing input: blood. Receptors were obtained from a woman aged 50 to 60 in good health.

The chain combines TRBV29-1 with TRBJ2-4; TRBD2 is a possible D gene (5 bases). Trimming left V 4 bases short and J 6 bases short, with 13 bases between. CDR1 and CDR2 from the germline V gene are SQVTM and ANQGSEA. The CDR3 covers 13 residues. CDR3 in DNA: TGCAGCGTTGGTCGGACTGGCTCAAACATTCAGTACTTC. Residues: CSVGRTGSNIQYF.

The gene calls are TRBV11-2 and TRBJ2-7; D remains ambiguous. Germline V gene lookup returns CDR1 SGHAT and CDR2 FQNNGV. V was shortened by 1 base and J by 0 bases, with 1 base between the two germline ends. The CDR3 spans 12 residues. The CDR3 protein is CASSLASYEQYF. CDR3 DNA: TGTGCCAGCAGCTTAGCCTCCTACGAGCAGTACTTC.

This clone was seen more than once but under ten times. The rearrangement links TRBV5-1 to TRBJ2-7; 8 bases map to TRBD1. Germline V gene data show CDR1 as SGHRS and CDR2 as YFSETQ. V lost 1 base, J lost 7 bases, and 10 bases stayed unmatched. The CDR3 extends over 15 amino acids. CDR3 in amino acids: CASSLQGATLGEQYF. CDR3 DNA sequence: TGCGCCAGCAGCTTGCAGGGGGCCACATTGGGAGAGCAGTACTTC. The variable domain in full, completed from reference TRBV5-1 and TRBJ2-7, reads KAGVTQTPRYLIKTRGQQVTLSCSPISGHRSVSWYQQTPGQGLQFLFEYFSETQRNKGNFPGRFSGRQFSNSRSEMNVSTLELGDSALYLCASSLQGATLGEQYFGPGTRLTVT.

The rearrangement uses TRBV7-9 and TRBJ2-7; D remains ambiguous. The germline gives CDR1 SEHNR, CDR2 FQNEAQ (reference sequence). The V end lost 0 bases, the J end lost 3 bases, and 9 bases lay between the germline ends. CDR3 length equals 14 residues. The CDR3 loop is CASSLAPVLYEQYF. DNA of the CDR3: TGTGCCAGCAGCTTAGCGCCGGTCCTCTACGAGCAGTACTTC. Complete variable domain (other parts from reference TRBV7-9 and TRBJ2-7): DTGVSQNPRHKITKRGQNVTFRCDPISEHNRLYWYRQTLGQGPEFLTYFQNEAQLEKSRLLSDRFSAERPKGSFSTLEIQRTEQGDSAMYLCASSLAPVLYEQYFGPGTRLTVT.

This clone was recorded once. The V and J genes are TRBV11-3 and TRBJ1-1; TRBD1 matches at 7 bases. This CDR3 region has 16 residues. J lost 4 bases, V lost 3 bases, and 11 bases had no gene match. CDR1 is SGHNT and CDR2 is YENEEA in the germline V gene. The CDR3 DNA reads as TGTGCCAGCAGCTTGGGGAGCCAGGGACAGTCCACTGAAGCTTTCTTT. It yields the protein CASSLGSQGQSTEAFF.

This clone was seen more than once but under ten times. CDR3 sequence reads: CSVEDLDGYTF. The CDR3 DNA sequence: TGCAGCGTTGAAGATCTGGACGGCTACACCTTC. V usage is TRBV29-1 and J usage is TRBJ1-2; D is unclear. The V gene lost 0 bases and the J gene lost 8 bases, with 7 bases spanning the gap. This CDR3 contains 11 residues. The germline V gene has CDR1 SQVTM and CDR2 ANQGSEA.

The chain combines TRBV2 with TRBJ1-1; D ambiguous. The germline gives CDR1 SNHLY, CDR2 FYNNEI. The V end was cut by 8 bases, the J end by 7 bases, with 11 bases between. This CDR3 has 11 amino acids. CDR3 region: CASSLLFEAFF. The DNA of the CDR3 is TGTGCCAGCTCCCTCCTTTTTGAAGCTTTCTTT.

V gene TRBV14 combines with J gene TRBJ2-7, with 7 positions matching TRBD2. This CDR3 has 17 amino acids. Germline V gene data show CDR1 as SGHDN and CDR2 as FVKESK. V shed 0 bases, J shed 0 bases, and the junction held 8 bases outside the gene matches. The CDR3: CASSQEGGGGLSYEQYF. The CDR3 DNA sequence: TGTGCCAGCAGCCAAGAAGGCGGCGGGGGACTCTCCTACGAGCAGTACTTC. Using reference TRBV14 and TRBJ2-7 for the parts outside the CDR3, the full variable domain is EAGVTQFPSHSVIEKGQTVTLRCDPISGHDNLYWYRRVMGKEIKFLLHFVKESKQDESGMPNNRFLAERTGGTYSTLKVQPAELEDSGVYFCASSQEGGGGLSYEQYFGPGTRLTVT.

This clone occurred once. This chain joins TRBV7-2 and TRBJ2-2; 7 nucleotides agree with TRBD2. The V gene's germline CDR1 is SGHTA and CDR2 FQGNSA. The CDR3 loop spans 16 amino acids. Trimming took 3 bases from V and 7 from J; bases not matched to a gene: 11. The CDR3 sequence is CASSFYRGVIDGELFF. As DNA, the CDR3 is TGTGCCAGCAGCTTCTACCGGGGGGTTATCGACGGGGAGCTGTTTTTT.

CDR3 sequence reads: CAISESGRSNQPQHF. The DNA of the CDR3 is TGTGCCATCAGTGAGTCCGGACGGAGCAATCAGCCCCAGCATTTT. The rearrangement links TRBV10-3 to TRBJ1-5; D not resolved. Trimming took 0 bases from V and 1 from J, leaving 7 bases between them. The CDR3 is 15 amino acids. CDR1 is ENHRY and CDR2 is SYGVKD in the germline V gene.

For this clone: Other DNA sequences in this sample translate to the same CDR3. The gene calls are TRBV5-1 and TRBJ2-3; 8 positions agree with TRBD2. In germline, CDR1 is SGHRS, CDR2 YFSETQ. V shed 3 bases, J shed 0 bases, and the junction held 6 bases outside the gene matches. The CDR3 has 16 residues. The CDR3 reads CASSSSGTSSTDTQYF. The CDR3 DNA reads as TGCGCCAGCAGCTCGTCCGGGACTAGTAGCACAGATACGCAGTATTTT.

The V call is TRBV19, the J call TRBJ1-5, with 11 bases matching TRBD1. CDR3 length: 20 amino acids. Germline CDR1 is LNHDA and CDR2 is SQIVND (reference sequence). The V segment lost 5 bases and the J segment 2 bases; nucleotides outside the gene matches: 17. CDR3 DNA sequence: TGTGCCAGTAGTTCTGGGACAGGGGGAGGGTTTGGATTTGGCAATCAGCCCCAGCATTTT. Translated: CASSSGTGGGFGFGNQPQHF.

The V gene is TRBV2, the J gene TRBJ2-3, with TRBD2 identical over 12 bases. Germline assignment: CDR1 SNHLY and CDR2 FYNNEI. V gave up 4 bases and J gave up 0 bases; unmatched junction bases: 8. This CDR3 has 18 residues. The CDR3 bases are TGTGCCAGCAGTGCAACTAGCGGGGGGCTCCCAAGCACAGATACGCAGTATTTT. Protein product: CASSATSGGLPSTDTQYF.

The CDR3 region is CASTPVGGRGNQPQHF. The DNA of the CDR3 is TGTGCCAGCACCCCCGTTGGCGGGAGGGGCAATCAGCCCCAGCATTTT. This rearrangement joins TRBV27 to TRBJ1-5; D not resolved. The V and J ends lost 7 bases and 2 bases respectively, with 18 bases between them. This CDR3 is built from 16 residues. Germline V lookup: CDR1 MNHEY, CDR2 SMNVEV (reference sequence).

The V call is TRBV5-1, the J call TRBJ2-2; 9 nucleotides match TRBD1. Germline assignment: CDR1 SGHRS and CDR2 YFSETQ. With 7 bases clipped from V and 5 bases from J, the junction kept 0 bases outside the gene matches. The CDR3 extends over 12 amino acids. CDR3 DNA: TGCGCCAGCGGACAGGGGACCGGGGAGCTGTTTTTT. Its protein product is CASGQGTGELFF.

The gene calls are TRBV2 and TRBJ2-7, with 7 bases fitting TRBD1. CDR3 length equals 13 residues. Germline assignment: CDR1 SNHLY and CDR2 FYNNEI. Trimming took 3 bases from V and 3 from J; bases not matched to a gene: 2. The CDR3 coding sequence is TGTGCCAGCAGTGACGGGGACAGCTACGAGCAGTACTTC. This codes for CASSDGDSYEQYF.

The chain employs TRBV7-8 and TRBJ2-7; no clear D gene. The germline V gene encodes CDR1 SGHVS and CDR2 FQNEAQ. This CDR3 has 14 residues. V was cut by 1 base and J by 7 bases, with 14 bases left in between. CDR3: CASSLDTSGREQYF. CDR3 nucleotides: TGTGCCAGCAGCTTAGATACTTCAGGTCGTGAGCAGTACTTC.

CDR3 nucleotides: TGTGCCAGCAGTGAATTGCTTCAGGACATTCAGTACTTC. It translates to CASSELLQDIQYF. The genes are TRBV6-1 and TRBJ2-4; no firm D call. Germline values: CDR1 MNHNS, CDR2 SASEGT. Trimming took 2 bases from V and 8 from J, leaving 10 bases between them. The CDR3 consists of 13 residues.

This clone was seen only once. The gene calls are TRBV9 and TRBJ1-2, with 10 bases that match TRBD1. Per germline, CDR1 SGDLS and CDR2 YYNGEE. V dropped 3 bases and J dropped 3; count of bases not matched to a gene: 11. CDR3 length equals 17 residues. CDR3 loop: CASSARGQGMDYYGYTF. The CDR3 coding sequence is TGTGCCAGCAGCGCTAGGGGACAGGGGATGGATTACTATGGCTACACCTTC.

The J gene is TRBJ2-7, the V gene TRBV7-6, with 9 positions matching TRBD1. The CDR3 is 16 residues long. J was trimmed by 0 bases and V by 1 base; bases with no gene match: 4. Looked up from germline, CDR1 is SGHVS and CDR2 is FNYEAQ. This chain's CDR3 is CASSLVETGGSYEQYF. The CDR3 DNA is TGTGCCAGCAGCTTAGTAGAGACAGGGGGCTCCTACGAGCAGTACTTC. The entire variable domain, with the rest obtained from reference TRBV7-6 and TRBJ2-7, is as follows: GAGVSQSPRYKVTKRGQDVALRCDPISGHVSLYWYRQALGQGPEFLTYFNYEAQQDKSGLPNDRFSAERPEGSISTLTIQRTEQRDSAMYRCASSLVETGGSYEQYFGPGTRLTVT.

The CDR3 reads CASSYSRDTEAFF. The CDR3 nucleotides are TGTGCCAGCAGTTACTCCCGGGACACTGAAGCTTTCTTT. The rearrangement links TRBV6-5 to TRBJ1-1; D call uncertain. The ends were cut back, 0 bases at V and 3 bases at J, with 5 bases in the middle. Germline CDR1 and CDR2: MNHEY and SVGAGI. This CDR3 is built from 13 residues.

The genes are TRBV23-1 and TRBJ1-2, with 8 bases fitting TRBD1. TRBV23-1 is noted as an ORF with a role that remains uncertain. This CDR3 is built from 11 residues. J lost 6 bases, V lost 10 bases, and 4 bases had no gene match. The CDR3 DNA sequence: TGCGCCACTAGACAGGGGCATGGCTACACCTTC. Translation: CATRQGHGYTF.

The V and J genes are TRBV30 and TRBJ2-2; perhaps TRBD2 as D (6 bases). The V gene's germline CDR1 is GTSNPN and CDR2 SVGIG (reference sequence). Trimming pared 2 bases from V and 7 bases from J, leaving 17 bases between. The CDR3 is made up of 15 amino acids. CDR3 in DNA: TGTGCCTGGAGTCTTGGAGGGATCTTCGTCGGGGAGCTGTTTTTT. Translated: CAWSLGGIFVGELFF.

The V and J genes are TRBV18 and TRBJ2-1; D is perhaps TRBD1 (6 bases). The germline V and J ends were trimmed by 4 bases and 0 bases, with 10 bases remaining between them. Germline values: CDR1 KGHSH, CDR2 LQKENI. This CDR3 has 15 residues. DNA of the CDR3: TGTGCCAGCTCACTAGGGGACACCTCCTACAATGAGCAGTTCTTC. Translated: CASSLGDTSYNEQFF.

This rearrangement joins TRBV30 to TRBJ1-2, with 9 bases matching TRBD1. Losses at the gene ends were 8 bases for V and 4 bases for J; bases not matched to a gene: 14. Germline V lookup: CDR1 GTSNPN, CDR2 SVGIG (reference sequence). CDR3 length equals 15 residues. The CDR3 nucleotides are TGTGCCAGCACCAAGGGACAGGGTGGTAGCTATGGCTACACCTTC. Amino acids: CASTKGQGGSYGYTF.

This chain connects TRBV7-8 to TRBJ1-2; the D is unclear. The CDR3 is 13 amino acids. The germline CDR1 and CDR2 sequences are SGHVS and FQNEAQ. Trimming shortened V by 2 bases and J by 7 bases, and 11 bases separated the two germline ends. DNA of the CDR3: TGTGCCAGCAGCTTATACGGGAGGATTGGCTACACCTTC. Residues: CASSLYGRIGYTF.

The DNA for the CDR3 is TGTGCCAGCTCACCGCCCGGGAATTCAAGGGGTGAAAAACTGTTTTTT. Protein product: CASSPPGNSRGEKLFF. The chain is built from TRBV18 and TRBJ1-4; D may be TRBD1 (5 bases). Germline V gene sequence: CDR1 KGHSH, CDR2 LQKENI. The CDR3 is 16 residues long. V was trimmed by 3 bases and J by 7 bases, leaving 18 bases between them.

This clone was seen only once. This chain connects TRBV4-2 to TRBJ1-5; maybe TRBD1 (5 bases). Deletions cut 3 bases from V and 5 bases from J, with 8 bases between. The CDR3 runs 13 residues. CDR1 and CDR2 from the germline V gene are LGHNA and YNFKEQ. For the CDR3, the DNA is TGTGCCAGCAGCCAGGGGCTCTATCAGCCCCAGCATTTT. Protein sequence: CASSQGLYQPQHF.